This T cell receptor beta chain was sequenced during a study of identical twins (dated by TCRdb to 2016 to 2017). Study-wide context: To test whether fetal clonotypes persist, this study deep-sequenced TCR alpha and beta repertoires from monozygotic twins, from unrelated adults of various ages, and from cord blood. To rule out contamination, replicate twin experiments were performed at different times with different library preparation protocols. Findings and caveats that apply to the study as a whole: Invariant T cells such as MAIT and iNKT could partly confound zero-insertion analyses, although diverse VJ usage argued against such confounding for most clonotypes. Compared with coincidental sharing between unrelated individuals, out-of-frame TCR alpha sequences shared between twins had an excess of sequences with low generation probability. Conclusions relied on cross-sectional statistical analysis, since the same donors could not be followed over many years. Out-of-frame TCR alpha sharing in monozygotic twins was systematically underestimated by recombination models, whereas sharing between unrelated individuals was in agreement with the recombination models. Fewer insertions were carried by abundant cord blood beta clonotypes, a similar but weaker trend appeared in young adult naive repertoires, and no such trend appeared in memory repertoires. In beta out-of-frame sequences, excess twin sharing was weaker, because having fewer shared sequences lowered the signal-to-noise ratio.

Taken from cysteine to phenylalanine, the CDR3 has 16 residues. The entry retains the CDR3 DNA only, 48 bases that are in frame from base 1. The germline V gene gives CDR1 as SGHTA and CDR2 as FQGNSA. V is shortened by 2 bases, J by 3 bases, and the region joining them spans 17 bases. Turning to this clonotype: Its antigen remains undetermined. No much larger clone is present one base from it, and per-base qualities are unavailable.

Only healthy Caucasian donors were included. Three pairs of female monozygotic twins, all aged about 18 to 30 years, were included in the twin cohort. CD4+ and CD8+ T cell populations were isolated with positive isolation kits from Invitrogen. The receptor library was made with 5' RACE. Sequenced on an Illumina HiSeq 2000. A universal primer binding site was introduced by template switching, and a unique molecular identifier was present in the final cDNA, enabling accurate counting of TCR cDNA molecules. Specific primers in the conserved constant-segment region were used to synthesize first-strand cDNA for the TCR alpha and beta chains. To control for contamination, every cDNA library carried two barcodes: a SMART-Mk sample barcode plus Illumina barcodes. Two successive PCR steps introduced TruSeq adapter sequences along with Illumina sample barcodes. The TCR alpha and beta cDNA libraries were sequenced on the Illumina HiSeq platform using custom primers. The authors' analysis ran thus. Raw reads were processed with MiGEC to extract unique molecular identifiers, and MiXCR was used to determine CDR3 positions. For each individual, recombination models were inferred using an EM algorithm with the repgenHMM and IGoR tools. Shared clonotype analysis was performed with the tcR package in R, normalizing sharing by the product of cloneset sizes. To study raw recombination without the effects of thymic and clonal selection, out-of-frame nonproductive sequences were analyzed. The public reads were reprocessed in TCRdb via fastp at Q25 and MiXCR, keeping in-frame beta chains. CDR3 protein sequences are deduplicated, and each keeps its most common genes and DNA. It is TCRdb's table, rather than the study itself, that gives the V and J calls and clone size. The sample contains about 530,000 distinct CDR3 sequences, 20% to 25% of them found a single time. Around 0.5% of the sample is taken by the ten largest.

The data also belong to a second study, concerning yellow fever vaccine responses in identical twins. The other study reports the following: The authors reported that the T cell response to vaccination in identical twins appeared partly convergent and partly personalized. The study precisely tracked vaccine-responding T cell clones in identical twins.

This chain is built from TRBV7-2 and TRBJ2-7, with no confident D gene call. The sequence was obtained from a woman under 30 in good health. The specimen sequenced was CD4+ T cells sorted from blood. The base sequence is TGTGCCAGCAGCTTATTAGCAGGAATGTCGAACTACGAGCAGTACTTC. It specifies CASSLLAGMSNYEQYF.